This is a list of T cell receptor beta chains from one sample in a study of T cell responses to AZD1222 COVID-19 vaccine. The assay was immunoSEQ multiplex PCR, and TCRdb's table has in-frame clones only and misses some. Of about 150,000 clones listed, roughly nine tenths are singletons. Sequences were derived from peripheral blood, sampled 28 days after the second AZD1222 dose. Source of these receptors: an adult who received the AZD1222 COVID-19 vaccine. The CDR3 runs from the conserved cysteine through the conserved F or W. The order of the fields is J gene, CDR3 length, V gene, CDR3 protein.

TRBJ2-3 | 20 | TRBV7-3 | CASSSGLAGGTYSSTDTQYF
TRBJ2-7 | 12 | TRBV21-1 | CARRDSTYEQYF
TRBJ1-6 | 14 | TRBV27 | CASSAGRDNSPLHF
TRBJ1-4 | 16 | TRBV4-1 | CASSQGTGRVGEKLFF
TRBJ1-2 | 15 | TRBV11-3 | CASSLAPGDGSGYTF
TRBJ2-1 | 12 | TRBV29-1 | CSVEVGRGEQFF
TRBJ1-5 | 18 | TRBV19 | CASSIQVSHLGGNQPQHF
TRBJ2-5 | 16 | TRBV7-2 | CASSFLWRGPQETQYF
TRBJ1-1 | 12 | TRBV30 | CAWKGRSLRAFF
TRBJ2-1 | 13 | TRBV7-8 | CASSLELVTEQFF
TRBJ1-4 | 15 | TRBV18 | CASSSQGTVGEKLFF